The 27 T cell receptor beta chains presented below share a single source sample, sequenced in a study of beta chain features in type 1 diabetes. Their antigens are not known. The sequenced template was cDNA made from the entire isolated RNA. Data came from immunoSEQ multiplex PCR; TCRdb stores just in-frame clones and leaves some out. The table has 300,000 to 350,000 clones, approximately 9.7% seen once. Study conclusions and caveats: There was a moderate but significant shortening of TCRB CDR3s in all four CD4+ subsets of Type 1 diabetes patients.

The sequenced sample consisted of central memory CD4+ T cells from blood. The receptors were sampled from a man aged 25 to 45 with type 1 diabetes.

The rearrangement links TRBV7-8 to TRBJ2-7; a weak D match, TRBD2 (6 bases). This CDR3 is 14 amino acids long. Trimming removed 4 bases from V and 9 bases from J, with 19 bases in between. The V gene's germline CDR1 is SGHVS and CDR2 FQNEAQ. The CDR3 reads CASSSGGSREGQYF. In nucleotides, the CDR3 is TGTGCCAGCAGCTCAGGAGGGTCCCGAGAAGGGCAGTACTTC.

The chain employs TRBV9 and TRBJ1-1, with 9 bases fitting TRBD1. The CDR3 covers 12 residues. V lost 3 bases and J lost 10; bases outside the gene matches: 4. CDR1 and CDR2 (germline): SGDLS, YYNGEE. CDR3 region: CASSGNRGRAFF. The CDR3, as DNA: TGTGCCAGCAGCGGAAACAGGGGGCGAGCTTTCTTT.

The V and J genes are TRBV6-5 and TRBJ1-2; D is uncertain. V lost 6 bases and J lost 8, with 16 bases in between. There are 13 residues in the CDR3. Germline CDR1 MNHEY, CDR2 SVGAGI. The CDR3 nucleotides read TGTGCCAGCAGGGACGCCGGGTCGGGCGGCTACACCTTC. This encodes CASRDAGSGGYTF.

This sequence joins TRBV11-2 and TRBJ1-2; 8 bases line up with TRBD1. This CDR3 spans 14 amino acids. The V gene's germline CDR1 is SGHAT and CDR2 FQNNGV. V lost 0 bases and J lost 7; bases outside the gene matches: 4. The CDR3 spells CASSLETGVGGYTF. The CDR3 DNA reads as TGTGCCAGCAGCTTAGAGACAGGGGTGGGTGGCTACACCTTC. Variable domain in full (rest from reference TRBV11-2 and TRBJ1-2): EAGVAQSPRYKIIEKRQSVAFWCNPISGHATLYWYQQILGQGPKLLIQFQNNGVVDDSQLPKDRFSAERLKGVDSTLKIQPAKLEDSAVYLCASSLETGVGGYTFGSGTRLTVV.

The V call is TRBV10-3, the J call TRBJ2-7; 7 bases are a match to TRBD1. V trimming: 4 bases; J trimming: 5 bases; junction bases outside the gene matches: 8. This CDR3 has 14 amino acids. Germline CDR1 is ENHRY and CDR2 is SYGVKD. The CDR3 here is CAISVSGDSNEQYF. CDR3 sequence (DNA): TGTGCCATCAGTGTCTCAGGGGACAGCAACGAGCAGTACTTC.

This clone turned up a few times. The gene calls are TRBV9 and TRBJ2-7; D is uncertain. This CDR3 region has 12 residues. Per germline, CDR1 SGDLS and CDR2 YYNGEE. V was cut by 3 bases and J by 6 bases, with 10 bases left in between. The CDR3 DNA is TGTGCCAGCAGCGATAGCTCACGCGAGCAGTACTTC. Protein product: CASSDSSREQYF.

This clone has just a few counts. This rearrangement joins TRBV12-5 to TRBJ2-7; 8 bases are a match to TRBD1. With 7 bases clipped from V and 2 bases from J, the junction kept 10 bases outside the gene matches. Per the germline V gene, CDR1 is LGHNT and CDR2 is FRNRAP. This CDR3 has 15 amino acids. The CDR3 DNA reads as TGTGCTAGTGCCCTAGGGACAGGATGGGCCTACGAGCAGTACTTC. As protein: CASALGTGWAYEQYF.

The V gene is TRBV5-6, the J gene TRBJ2-3; TRBD1 or TRBD2 may be the D gene (6 bases each). The CDR3 loop spans 15 amino acids. V lost 2 bases and J 3 bases, leaving 13 bases between the germline ends. In germline, CDR1 is SGHDT, CDR2 YYEEEE. Here the CDR3 reads CASSFLGGGTDTQYF. In nucleotides, the CDR3 is TGTGCCAGCAGCTTCTTGGGGGGCGGGACAGATACGCAGTATTTT.

Many counts were recorded for this clone. J is TRBJ2-1 and V is TRBV7-2, with TRBD2 identical over 9 bases. Germline trimming cut 5 bases from V and 5 bases from J; bases unmatched to any gene: 4. Germline assignment: CDR1 SGHTA and CDR2 FQGNSA. CDR3 size: 14 residues. CDR3 sequence: CASSTGLANNEQFF. CDR3 nucleotide sequence: TGTGCCAGCAGCACTGGACTAGCGAACAATGAGCAGTTCTTC.

This clone was recorded a few times. CDR3 amino acids: CASIDTGTGRAGYTF. The CDR3 DNA reads as TGTGCCAGCATTGATACCGGGACAGGGAGGGCTGGCTACACCTTC. This chain connects TRBV6-5 to TRBJ1-2; TRBD1 matches at 9 bases. Germline CDR1 is MNHEY and CDR2 is SVGAGI. J gave up 7 bases and V 7 bases, and 13 bases lay outside the gene matches. The CDR3 loop spans 15 amino acids.

V usage is TRBV28 and J usage is TRBJ2-1; TRBD2 agrees at 8 bases. V lost 6 bases to trimming and J lost 0 bases; unmatched junction nucleotides: 4. The CDR3 runs 15 residues. Looked up from germline, CDR1 is MDHEN and CDR2 is SYDVKM. DNA of the CDR3: TGTGCCAGCAGCTCGGGGGGGAGCTCCTACAATGAGCAGTTCTTC. This translates into CASSSGGSSYNEQFF.

The table lists this clone with a few counts. The rearrangement joins TRBV27 to TRBJ1-1; D may be TRBD1 (6 bases). This CDR3 comprises 16 residues. CDR1 and CDR2 from the germline V gene are MNHEY and SMNVEV (reference sequence). The V end was cut by 1 base, the J end by 4 bases, with 16 bases between. CDR3 region: CASSLWGARGSTEAFF. CDR3 coding DNA: TGTGCCAGCAGTTTATGGGGGGCGCGGGGGAGCACTGAAGCTTTCTTT.

This sequence joins TRBV7-9 and TRBJ2-7; D uncertain. Germline CDR1 and CDR2: SEHNR and FQNEAQ (reference sequence). Trimming left V 4 bases short and J 7 bases short, with 26 bases between. The CDR3 length is 17 residues. CDR3 nucleotides: TGTGCCAGCAGCTACGATTGGAAGAGTGGCTCTCTGCGGGAGCAGTACTTC. Residues: CASSYDWKSGSLREQYF. The full variable domain, with the rest looked up from reference TRBV7-9 and TRBJ2-7, is DTGVSQNPRHKITKRGQNVTFRCDPISEHNRLYWYRQTLGQGPEFLTYFQNEAQLEKSRLLSDRFSAERPKGSFSTLEIQRTEQGDSAMYLCASSYDWKSGSLREQYFGPGTRLTVT.

This clone has more than one count but fewer than ten. This chain connects TRBV27 to TRBJ2-7; possible D gene TRBD1, 6 bases. This CDR3 contains 14 residues. Germline V gene lookup returns CDR1 MNHEY and CDR2 SMNVEV (reference sequence). V was trimmed by 6 bases and J by 4 bases, leaving 16 bases between them. The CDR3 region is CASRGHSSLYEQYF. CDR3 nucleotide sequence: TGTGCCAGCAGGGGACACAGCTCTCTTTACGAGCAGTACTTC.

A few counts support this clone. The sample holds other DNA sequences that translate to the same CDR3. The rearrangement links TRBV5-1 to TRBJ2-7; D remains unclear. The germline V gene encodes CDR1 SGHRS and CDR2 YFSETQ. V shed 4 bases and J shed 2 bases, with 10 bases lying between them. This CDR3 has 13 amino acids. CDR3 loop: CASSRDGAYEQYF. In DNA, the CDR3 is TGCGCCAGCAGCAGAGACGGAGCCTACGAGCAGTACTTC. The full variable domain, in which reference TRBV5-1 and TRBJ2-7 provide the parts outside the CDR3, is KAGVTQTPRYLIKTRGQQVTLSCSPISGHRSVSWYQQTPGQGLQFLFEYFSETQRNKGNFPGRFSGRQFSNSRSEMNVSTLELGDSALYLCASSRDGAYEQYFGPGTRLTVT.

Here the CDR3 reads CASRERLNTGELFF. As DNA, the CDR3 is TGTGCCAGCAGGGAACGATTGAATACCGGGGAGCTGTTTTTT. V usage is TRBV7-2 and J usage is TRBJ2-2; D not resolved. The V gene lost 6 bases and the J gene lost 5 bases, with 13 bases spanning the gap. CDR3 length equals 14 residues. Germline V gene sequence: CDR1 SGHTA, CDR2 FQGNSA. The full variable domain, completed using reference TRBV7-2 and TRBJ2-2, is GAGVSQSPSNKVTEKGKDVELRCDPISGHTALYWYRQSLGQGLEFLIYFQGNSAPDKSGLPSDRFSAERTGGSVSTLTIQRTQQEDSAVYLCASRERLNTGELFFGEGSRLTVL.

Points on this clone: The germline gene is not matched at one end of the junction; a read error may be the cause. The rearrangement joins TRBV7-7 to TRBJ2-7; D call uncertain. CDR3 length: 13 amino acids. The V gene's germline CDR1 is SSHAT and CDR2 FNYEAQ (reference sequence). The CDR3 coding sequence is TGTGCTAGCAGCTTAGTGTCAGGTGGCGAGCAGTACTTC. The encoded protein is CASSLVSGGEQYF.

This clone was found a few times. The chain couples TRBV7-2 to TRBJ2-7; tentatively, D is TRBD1 or TRBD2 (5 bases each). Between the trimmed V and J ends, which lost 1 base and 0 bases, there was a span of 13 bases. Germline assignment: CDR1 SGHTA and CDR2 FQGNSA. The CDR3 totals 16 residues. CDR3 region: CASSLEGTAGSYEQYF. The CDR3 region has the DNA TGTGCCAGCAGCTTAGAAGGGACGGCAGGCTCCTACGAGCAGTACTTC.

The chain carries TRBV5-1 and TRBJ2-5; tentatively, D is TRBD1 (5 bases). The V gene's germline CDR1 is SGHRS and CDR2 YFSETQ. The CDR3 length is 14 residues. Trimming shortened V by 0 bases and J by 3 bases, and 9 bases separated the two germline ends. The CDR3 DNA sequence: TGCGCCAGCAGCTTGGGGCAGGACAAAGAGACCCAGTACTTC. It is translated as CASSLGQDKETQYF.

This clone was counted between two and nine times. CDR3 DNA sequence: TGTGCCAGCAGTGAAGCGAGGGGCAGGGGCGATTATAGCAATCAGCCCCAGCATTTT. Its translation is CASSEARGRGDYSNQPQHF. The rearrangement links TRBV6-1 to TRBJ1-5; D is perhaps TRBD1 (6 bases). Germline V gives CDR1 MNHNS, CDR2 SASEGT. Trimming cost V 0 bases and J 0 bases, with 18 bases left between them. This CDR3 spans 19 amino acids.

A remark on this clone: This sample includes further DNA sequences coding for the same CDR3. This chain connects TRBV6-5 to TRBJ1-1, with D perhaps matching TRBD1 (6 bases). Germline-derived CDR1 and CDR2 are MNHEY and SVGAGI. The CDR3 runs to 12 residues. Trimming shortened V by 6 bases and J by 1 base, and 6 bases separated the two germline ends. In DNA form, the CDR3 reads TGTGCCAGCAGGGACAGGAACACTGAAGCTTTCTTT. Amino acid sequence: CASRDRNTEAFF.

This clone has a count of ten or more. The chain uses TRBV27 and TRBJ1-3; no firm D call. CDR3 length equals 12 residues. Trimming took 6 bases from V and 4 from J, leaving 7 bases between them. Germline lookup yields CDR1 MNHEY and CDR2 SMNVEV (reference sequence). The CDR3 DNA reads TGTGCCAGCAGAGGCCAGGGAAACACCATATATTTT. It encodes CASRGQGNTIYF.

This sequence joins TRBV19 and TRBJ2-5, with D perhaps given as TRBD1 or TRBD2 (5 bases each). The CDR3 consists of 13 residues. The V end lost 3 bases, the J end lost 5 bases, and 10 bases lay between the germline ends. The germline gives CDR1 LNHDA, CDR2 SQIVND (reference sequence). The CDR3 coding sequence is TGTGCCAGTAGTATCAGGGAGCGGGAGACCCAGTACTTC. It specifies CASSIRERETQYF.

The rearrangement joins TRBV6-6 to TRBJ1-2; 9 bases agree with TRBD1. The CDR3 is 15 amino acids. Trimming removed 6 bases from V and 2 bases from J; junction bases left unmatched: 7. CDR1 and CDR2 from the germline V gene are MNHNY and SVGAGI (reference sequence). The DNA of the CDR3 is TGTGCCAGCAGCCCCGGACAGGGGCAAAACTATGGCTACACCTTC. Protein product: CASSPGQGQNYGYTF.

The chain employs TRBV6-6 and TRBJ1-1; no clear D gene. Trimming removed 7 bases from V and 3 bases from J, with 12 bases in between. The CDR3 has 13 amino acids. Germline V lookup: CDR1 MNHNY, CDR2 SVGAGI (reference sequence). The CDR3 is CASTFGRDTEAFF. The DNA for the CDR3 is TGTGCCAGCACGTTTGGAAGGGACACTGAAGCTTTCTTT.

This clone was detected a few times. The rearrangement joins TRBV30 to TRBJ1-1; D gene ambiguous. The V and J ends lost 5 bases and 11 bases respectively, with 15 bases between them. CDR3 length equals 11 residues. Germline loops: CDR1 GTSNPN, CDR2 SVGIG (reference sequence). The CDR3 coding sequence is TGTGCCTGGGGTGGCAGGTCTTTCGCTTTCTTT. This codes for CAWGGRSFAFF.

The sample holds a few counts of this clone. The chain is built from TRBV14 and TRBJ1-1, with 7 bases identical to TRBD1. This CDR3 contains 15 residues. With 5 bases clipped from V and 1 base from J, the junction kept 7 bases outside the gene matches. Germline V CDR1 and CDR2: SGHDN, FVKESK. The CDR3 reads CASSVTGQPNTEAFF. CDR3 sequence (DNA): TGTGCCAGCAGCGTGACGGGACAGCCGAACACTGAAGCTTTCTTT.